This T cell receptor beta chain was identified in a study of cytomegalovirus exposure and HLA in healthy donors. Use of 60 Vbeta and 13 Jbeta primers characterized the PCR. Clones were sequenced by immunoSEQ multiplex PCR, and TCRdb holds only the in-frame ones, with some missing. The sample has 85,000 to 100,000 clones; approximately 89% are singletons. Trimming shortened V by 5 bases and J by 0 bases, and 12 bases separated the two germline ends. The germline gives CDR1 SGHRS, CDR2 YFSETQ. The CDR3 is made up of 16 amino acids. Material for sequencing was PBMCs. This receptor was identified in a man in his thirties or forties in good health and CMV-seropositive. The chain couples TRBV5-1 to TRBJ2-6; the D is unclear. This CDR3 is CASSSNPSSGANVLTF. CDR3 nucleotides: TGCGCCAGCAGTTCCAACCCGAGCTCTGGGGCCAACGTCCTGACTTTC.